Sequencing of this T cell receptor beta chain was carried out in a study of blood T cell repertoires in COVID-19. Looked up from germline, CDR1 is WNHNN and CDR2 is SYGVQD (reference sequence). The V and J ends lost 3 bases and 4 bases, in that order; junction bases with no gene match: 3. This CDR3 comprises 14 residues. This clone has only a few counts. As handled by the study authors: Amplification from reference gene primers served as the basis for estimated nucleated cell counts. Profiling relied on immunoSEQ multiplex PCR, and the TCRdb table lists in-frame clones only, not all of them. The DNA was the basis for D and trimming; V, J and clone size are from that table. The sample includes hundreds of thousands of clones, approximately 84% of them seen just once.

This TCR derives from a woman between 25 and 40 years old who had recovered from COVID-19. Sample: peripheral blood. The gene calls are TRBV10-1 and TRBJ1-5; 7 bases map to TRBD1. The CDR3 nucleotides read TGCGCCAGCAGTGAAGGGGGACAGAATCAGCCCCAGCATTTT. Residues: CASSEGGQNQPQHF.